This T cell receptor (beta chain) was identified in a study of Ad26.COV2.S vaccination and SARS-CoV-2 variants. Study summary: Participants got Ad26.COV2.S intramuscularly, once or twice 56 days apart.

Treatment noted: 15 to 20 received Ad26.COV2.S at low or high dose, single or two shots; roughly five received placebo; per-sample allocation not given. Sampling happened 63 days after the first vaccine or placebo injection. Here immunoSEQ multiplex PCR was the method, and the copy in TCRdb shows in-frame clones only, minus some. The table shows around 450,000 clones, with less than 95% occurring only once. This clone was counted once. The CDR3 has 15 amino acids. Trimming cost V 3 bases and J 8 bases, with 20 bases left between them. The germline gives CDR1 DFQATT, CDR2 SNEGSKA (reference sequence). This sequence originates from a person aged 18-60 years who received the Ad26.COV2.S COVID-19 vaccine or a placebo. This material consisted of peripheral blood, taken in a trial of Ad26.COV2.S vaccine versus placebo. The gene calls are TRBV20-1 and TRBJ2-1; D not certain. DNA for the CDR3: TGCAGTGCTAGTCACGGGCAGGATTTTTTCGATGAGCAGTTCTTC. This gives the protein CSASHGQDFFDEQFF.